A single sample is the source of the 5 T cell receptor beta chains below, sequenced in a study of T cells in Graves' hyperthyroidism and ophthalmopathy. The CDR3 regions of TCR beta were amplified from RNA transcripts. TCR CDR3 regions were first amplified by RT-PCR with HTBI primers. MiXCR, applied by TCRdb to the multiplex PCR reads, yields one record per CDR3 protein. This table holds about 480,000 distinct CDR3 sequences, around 14% found once. The sequenced sample consisted of blood. The origin of the receptors is a woman under 30 with Graves' hyperthyroidism.

J is TRBJ2-5 and V is TRBV6-5; D not resolved. This CDR3 has 18 amino acids. CDR1 and CDR2 from the germline V gene are MNHEY and SVGAGI. Trimming removed 2 bases at V and 0 bases at J, with 19 bases between. CDR3 DNA sequence: TGTGCCAGCAGTTACAAGGCCGGGTCGGCGAATTACCAAGAGACCCAGTACTTC. Translating gives CASSYKAGSANYQETQYF.

This clonotype occurred a few times. This sequence joins TRBV29-1 and TRBJ2-5; no clear D gene. The CDR3 has 12 residues. CDR1 and CDR2 from the germline V gene are SQVTM and ANQGSEA. Trimming left V 6 bases short and J 5 bases short, with 13 bases between. The CDR3 DNA sequence: TGCAGCGTCCCGGATCGGAGCGAGACCCAGTACTTC. Translated: CSVPDRSETQYF. Full variable domain (rest looked up from reference TRBV29-1 and TRBJ2-5): SAVISQKPSRDICQRGTSLTIQCQVDSQVTMMFWYRQQPGQSLTLIATANQGSEATYESGFVIDKFPISRPNLTFSTLTVSNMSPEDSSIYLCSVPDRSETQYFGPGTRLLVL.

This clonotype was recorded at least ten times. The rearrangement uses TRBV12-3 or TRBV12-4 and TRBJ2-2, with no clear D. V was pared by 5 bases and J by 4 bases, with 14 bases between. The CDR3 extends over 15 amino acids. The CDR3 spells CASSPRVSSTGELFF. The CDR3 DNA reads TGTGCCAGCAGTCCCCGGGTTAGCAGCACCGGGGAGCTGTTTTTT.

The table lists this clonotype with a few counts. V gene TRBV29-1 combines with J gene TRBJ2-1; the match to TRBD1 covers 9 bases. Germline V gene sequence: CDR1 SQVTM, CDR2 ANQGSEA. V was pared by 5 bases and J by 10 bases, with 9 bases of the junction left unmatched. The CDR3 is made up of 13 amino acids. The CDR3 DNA reads as TGCAGCGTTAGGGACAGGGTCGGTCCGGAGCAGTTCTTC. It is translated as CSVRDRVGPEQFF.

In this sample, this clonotype turned up many times. The chain combines TRBV5-1 with TRBJ1-1; D perhaps matches TRBD1 (5 bases). Between the trimmed V and J ends, which lost 1 base and 1 base, there was a span of 8 bases. From germline, CDR1 is SGHRS and CDR2 YFSETQ. The length of the CDR3 is 14 residues. The CDR3 protein is CASSLRQGNTEAFF. In nucleotides, the CDR3 is TGCGCCAGCAGCTTGAGGCAGGGGAACACTGAAGCTTTCTTT.